The source of this TCR beta chain is a study of blood T cell repertoires in COVID-19. Looking at the study overall: Both acute and convalescent COVID-19 samples were obtained from the United States, Italy and Spain. T cells, B-cell-depleted T cells, or PBMCs supplied cDNA or gDNA.

Authors' analysis steps: It was from reference gene primer amplification that nucleated cell counts were estimated. Data came from immunoSEQ multiplex PCR; TCRdb stores just in-frame clones and leaves some out. That table supplies the V and J calls and clone size; D and trimming were determined from the DNA. The sample carries about 320,000 clones, approximately 85% recorded once. The receptor was isolated from a human donor in a cohort sampled during active COVID-19. Sequenced material: peripheral blood.

The CDR3 DNA follows: TGTGCCAGCTCACCATTTAATCCCCCAGGGGGCATGGAGAATGGCTACACCTTC. It is translated as CASSPFNPPGGMENGYTF. The rearrangement uses TRBV18 and TRBJ1-2; 8 nucleotides align to TRBD1. Per the germline V gene, CDR1 is KGHSH and CDR2 is LQKENI. With 2 bases clipped from V and 6 bases from J, the junction kept 17 bases outside the gene matches. The CDR3 runs 18 residues.